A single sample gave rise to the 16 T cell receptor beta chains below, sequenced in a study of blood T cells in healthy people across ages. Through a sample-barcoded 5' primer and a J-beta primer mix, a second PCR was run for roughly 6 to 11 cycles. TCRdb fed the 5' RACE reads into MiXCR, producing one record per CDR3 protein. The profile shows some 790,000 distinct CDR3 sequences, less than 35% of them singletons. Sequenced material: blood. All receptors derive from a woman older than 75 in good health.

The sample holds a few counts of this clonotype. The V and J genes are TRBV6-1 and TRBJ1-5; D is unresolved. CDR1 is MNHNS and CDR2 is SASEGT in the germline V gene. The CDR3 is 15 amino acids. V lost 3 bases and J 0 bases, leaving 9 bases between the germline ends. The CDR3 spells CASSDGYYSNQPQHF. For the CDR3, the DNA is TGTGCCAGCAGTGACGGCTATTATAGCAATCAGCCCCAGCATTTT.

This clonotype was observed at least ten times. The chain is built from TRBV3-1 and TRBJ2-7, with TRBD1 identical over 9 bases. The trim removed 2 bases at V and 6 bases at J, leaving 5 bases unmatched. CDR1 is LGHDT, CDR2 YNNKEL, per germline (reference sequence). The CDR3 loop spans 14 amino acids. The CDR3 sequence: CASSQHATGGEQYF. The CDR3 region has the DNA TGTGCCAGCAGCCAACACGCGACAGGGGGCGAGCAGTACTTC.

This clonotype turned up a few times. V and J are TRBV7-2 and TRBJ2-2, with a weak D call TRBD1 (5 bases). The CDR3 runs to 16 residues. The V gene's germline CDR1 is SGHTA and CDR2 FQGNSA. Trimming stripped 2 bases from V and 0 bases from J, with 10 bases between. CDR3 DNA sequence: TGTGCCAGCAGCTTAAAGACAGCGTCGAACACCGGGGAGCTGTTTTTT. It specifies CASSLKTASNTGELFF. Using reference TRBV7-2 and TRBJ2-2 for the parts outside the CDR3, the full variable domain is GAGVSQSPSNKVTEKGKDVELRCDPISGHTALYWYRQSLGQGLEFLIYFQGNSAPDKSGLPSDRFSAERTGGSVSTLTIQRTQQEDSAVYLCASSLKTASNTGELFFGEGSRLTVL.

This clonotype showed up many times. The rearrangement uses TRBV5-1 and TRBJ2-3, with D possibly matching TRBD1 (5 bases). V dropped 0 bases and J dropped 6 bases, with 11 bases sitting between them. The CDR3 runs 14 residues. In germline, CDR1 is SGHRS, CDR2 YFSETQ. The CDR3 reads CASSLGGAGDTQYF. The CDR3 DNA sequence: TGCGCCAGCAGCTTGGGTGGGGCTGGGGATACGCAGTATTTT.

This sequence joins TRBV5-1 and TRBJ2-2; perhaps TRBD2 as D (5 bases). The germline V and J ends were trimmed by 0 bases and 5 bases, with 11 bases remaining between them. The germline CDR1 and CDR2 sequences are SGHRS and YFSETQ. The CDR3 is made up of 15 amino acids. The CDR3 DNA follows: TGCGCCAGCAGCTTGGCCACCCGAGGGACCGGGGAGCTGTTTTTT. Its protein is CASSLATRGTGELFF.

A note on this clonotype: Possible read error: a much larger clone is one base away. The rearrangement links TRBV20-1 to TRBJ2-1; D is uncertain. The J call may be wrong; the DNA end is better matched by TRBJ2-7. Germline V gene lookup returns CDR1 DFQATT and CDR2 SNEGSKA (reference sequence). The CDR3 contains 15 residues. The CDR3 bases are TGCAGTGCTAGAGATGGATCTAGGAACCGAGTTGAGCAGTACTTC. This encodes CSARDGSRNRVEQYF.

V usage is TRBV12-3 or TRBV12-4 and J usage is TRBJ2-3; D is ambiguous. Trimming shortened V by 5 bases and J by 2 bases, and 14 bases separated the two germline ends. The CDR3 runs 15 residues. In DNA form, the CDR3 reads TGTGCCAGCAGTCCCCGTGCCCTTTTCACAGATACGCAGTATTTT. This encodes CASSPRALFTDTQYF.

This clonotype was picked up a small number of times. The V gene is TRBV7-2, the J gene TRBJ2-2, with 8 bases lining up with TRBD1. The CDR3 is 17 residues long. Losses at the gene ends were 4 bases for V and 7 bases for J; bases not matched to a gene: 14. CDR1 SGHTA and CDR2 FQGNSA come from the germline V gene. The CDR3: CASSWTEGQGRSGELFF. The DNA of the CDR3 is TGTGCCAGCAGCTGGACTGAAGGACAGGGTAGAAGCGGGGAGCTGTTTTTT.

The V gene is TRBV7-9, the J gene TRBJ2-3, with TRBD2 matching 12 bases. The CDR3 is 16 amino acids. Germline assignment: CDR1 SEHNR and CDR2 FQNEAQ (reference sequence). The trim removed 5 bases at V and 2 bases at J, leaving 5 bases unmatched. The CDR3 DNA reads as TGTGCCAGCAGCGACCGGACTAGCGGGATCACAGATACGCAGTATTTT. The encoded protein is CASSDRTSGITDTQYF. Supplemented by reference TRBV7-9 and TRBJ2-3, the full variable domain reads DTGVSQNPRHKITKRGQNVTFRCDPISEHNRLYWYRQTLGQGPEFLTYFQNEAQLEKSRLLSDRFSAERPKGSFSTLEIQRTEQGDSAMYLCASSDRTSGITDTQYFGPGTRLTVL.

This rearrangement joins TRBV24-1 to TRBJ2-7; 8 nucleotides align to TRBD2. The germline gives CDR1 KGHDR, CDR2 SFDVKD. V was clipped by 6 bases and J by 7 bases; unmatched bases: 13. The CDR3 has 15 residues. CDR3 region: CATSKEGLGDNEQYF. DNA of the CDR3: TGTGCCACCAGTAAGGAGGGACTAGGAGACAATGAGCAGTACTTC.

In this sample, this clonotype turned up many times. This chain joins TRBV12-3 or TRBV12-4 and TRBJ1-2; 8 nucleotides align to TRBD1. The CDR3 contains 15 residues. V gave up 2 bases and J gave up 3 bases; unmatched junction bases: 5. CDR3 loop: CASSLKTGAHYGYTF. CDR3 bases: TGTGCCAGCAGTTTAAAGACAGGGGCGCACTATGGCTACACCTTC.

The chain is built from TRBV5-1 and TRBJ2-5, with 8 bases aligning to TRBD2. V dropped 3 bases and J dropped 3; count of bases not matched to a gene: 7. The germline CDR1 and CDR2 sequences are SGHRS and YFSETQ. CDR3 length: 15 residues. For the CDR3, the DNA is TGCGCCAGCAGCTCCGAGGGACTAGTAAAAGAGACCCAGTACTTC. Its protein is CASSSEGLVKETQYF.

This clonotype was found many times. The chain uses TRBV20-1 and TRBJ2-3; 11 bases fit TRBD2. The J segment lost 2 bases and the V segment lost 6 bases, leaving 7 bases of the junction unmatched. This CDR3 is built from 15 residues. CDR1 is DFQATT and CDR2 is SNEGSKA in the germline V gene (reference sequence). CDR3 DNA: TGCAGTGCAACGGGACTAGCGGCCTCCACAGATACGCAGTATTTT. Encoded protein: CSATGLAASTDTQYF.

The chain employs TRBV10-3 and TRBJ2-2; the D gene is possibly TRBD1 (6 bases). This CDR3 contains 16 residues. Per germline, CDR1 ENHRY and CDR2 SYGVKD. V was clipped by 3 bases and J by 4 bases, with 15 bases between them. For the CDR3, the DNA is TGTGCCATCAGTGACCGACAGGACGCGAGCACCGGGGAGCTGTTTTTT. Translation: CAISDRQDASTGELFF.

CDR3 region: CASSLGGVGADTQYF. In DNA, the CDR3 is TGTGCCAGCAGTTTGGGAGGAGTGGGGGCAGATACGCAGTATTTT. V and J are TRBV12-3 or TRBV12-4 and TRBJ2-3; D perhaps matches TRBD2 (6 bases). This CDR3 is built from 15 residues. The V gene lost 3 bases and the J gene lost 4 bases, with 14 bases spanning the gap.

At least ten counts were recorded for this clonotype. The CDR3 spells CASSFKGLAGPQETQYF. CDR3 DNA: TGTGCCAGCAGTTTCAAGGGACTAGCGGGGCCTCAAGAGACCCAGTACTTC. The chain recombines TRBV27 with TRBJ2-5; 13 bases align to TRBD2. CDR3 size: 17 residues. CDR1 and CDR2 (germline): MNHEY, SMNVEV (reference sequence). Trimming took 3 bases from V and 2 from J; bases not matched to a gene: 6.